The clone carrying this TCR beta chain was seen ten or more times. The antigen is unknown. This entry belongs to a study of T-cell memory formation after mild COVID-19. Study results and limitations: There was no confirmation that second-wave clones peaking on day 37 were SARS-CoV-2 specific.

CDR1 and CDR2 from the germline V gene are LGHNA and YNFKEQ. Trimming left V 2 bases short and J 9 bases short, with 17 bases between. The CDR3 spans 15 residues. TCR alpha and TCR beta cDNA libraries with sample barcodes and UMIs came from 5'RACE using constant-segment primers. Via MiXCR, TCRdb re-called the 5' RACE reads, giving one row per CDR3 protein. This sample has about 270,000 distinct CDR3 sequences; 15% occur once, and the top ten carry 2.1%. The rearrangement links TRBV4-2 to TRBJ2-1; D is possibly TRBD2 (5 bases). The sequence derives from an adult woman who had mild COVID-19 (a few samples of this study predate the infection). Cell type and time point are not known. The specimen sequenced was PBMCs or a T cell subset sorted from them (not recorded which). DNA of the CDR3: TGTGCCAGCAGCCAAAGCTCGACTATACCGGCTGAGCAGTTCTTC. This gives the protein CASSQSSTIPAEQFF.